Here is one TCR beta chain with its context. These data are taken from a study of OX40 agonist ivuxolimab in advanced cancers. TCRdb's copy holds only in-frame clones and misses some; the assay was immunoSEQ multiplex PCR. The sample has 65,000 to 80,000 clones, approximately 84% seen once. The CDR3 length is 15 residues. Trimming left V 4 bases short and J 3 bases short, with 17 bases between. Germline CDR1 and CDR2: SGHKS and YYEKEE (reference sequence). The receptor's source is an adult with an advanced solid tumor such as melanoma, head and neck, liver or kidney cancer. The V gene is TRBV5-5, the J gene TRBJ2-7; perhaps TRBD1 as D (6 bases). The starting material was CD4+ or CD8+ T cells sorted from blood, obtained in a trial of the OX40 agonist ivuxolimab. As DNA, the CDR3 is TGTGCCAGCAGCCCCACGCTCCGGGACAACTACGAGCAGTACTTC. This gives the protein CASSPTLRDNYEQYF.